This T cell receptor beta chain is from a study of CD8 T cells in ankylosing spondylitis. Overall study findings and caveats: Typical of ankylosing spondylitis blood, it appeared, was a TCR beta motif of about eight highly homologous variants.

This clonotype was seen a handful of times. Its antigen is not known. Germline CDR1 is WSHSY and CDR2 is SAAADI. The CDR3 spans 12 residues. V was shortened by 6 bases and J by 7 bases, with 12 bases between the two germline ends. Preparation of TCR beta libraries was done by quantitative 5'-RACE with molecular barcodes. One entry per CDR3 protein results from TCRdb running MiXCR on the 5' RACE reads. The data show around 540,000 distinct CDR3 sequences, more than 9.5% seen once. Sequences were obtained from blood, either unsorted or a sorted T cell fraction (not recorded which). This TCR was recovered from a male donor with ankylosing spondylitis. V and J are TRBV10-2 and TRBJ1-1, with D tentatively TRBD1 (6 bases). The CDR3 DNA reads TGCGCCAGCAGCCCAGGGGAAGGTGAAGCTTTCTTT. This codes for CASSPGEGEAFF.